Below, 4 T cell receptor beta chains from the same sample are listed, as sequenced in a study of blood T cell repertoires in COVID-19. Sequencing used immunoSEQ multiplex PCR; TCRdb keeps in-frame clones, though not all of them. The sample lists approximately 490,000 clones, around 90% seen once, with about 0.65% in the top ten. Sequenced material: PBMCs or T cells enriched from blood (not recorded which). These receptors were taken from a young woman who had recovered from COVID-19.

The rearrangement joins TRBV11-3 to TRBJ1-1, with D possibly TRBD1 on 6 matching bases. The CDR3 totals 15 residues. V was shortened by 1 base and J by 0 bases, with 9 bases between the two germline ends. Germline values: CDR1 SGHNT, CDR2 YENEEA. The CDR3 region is CASSLGGGLNTEAFF. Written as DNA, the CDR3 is TGTGCCAGCAGCTTAGGGGGGGGCTTGAACACTGAAGCTTTCTTT.

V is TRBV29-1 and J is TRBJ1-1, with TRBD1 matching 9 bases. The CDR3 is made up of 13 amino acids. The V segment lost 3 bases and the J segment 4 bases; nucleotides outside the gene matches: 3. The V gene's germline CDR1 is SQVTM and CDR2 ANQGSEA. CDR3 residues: CSVDKTGGTEAFF. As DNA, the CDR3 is TGCAGCGTTGACAAGACAGGGGGCACTGAAGCTTTCTTT. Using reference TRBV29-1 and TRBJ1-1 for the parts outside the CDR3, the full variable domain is SAVISQKPSRDICQRGTSLTIQCQVDSQVTMMFWYRQQPGQSLTLIATANQGSEATYESGFVIDKFPISRPNLTFSTLTVSNMSPEDSSIYLCSVDKTGGTEAFFGQGTRLTVV.

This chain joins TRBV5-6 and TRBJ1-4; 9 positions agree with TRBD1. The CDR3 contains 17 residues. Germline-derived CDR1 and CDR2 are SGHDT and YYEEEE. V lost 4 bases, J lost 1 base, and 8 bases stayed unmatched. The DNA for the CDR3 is TGTGCCAGCAGCCCCGGGACAGGGTTCCTAACTAATGAAAAACTGTTTTTT. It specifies CASSPGTGFLTNEKLFF.

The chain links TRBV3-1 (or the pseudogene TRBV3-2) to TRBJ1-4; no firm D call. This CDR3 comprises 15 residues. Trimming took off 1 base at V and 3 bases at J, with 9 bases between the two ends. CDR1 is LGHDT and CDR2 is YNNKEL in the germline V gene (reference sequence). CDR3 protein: CASSQGRGPNEKLFF. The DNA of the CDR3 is TGTGCCAGCAGCCAAGGGAGAGGGCCTAATGAAAAACTGTTTTTT.